The source of this T cell receptor (beta chain) is a study of blood T cells in healthy people across ages. Then a second PCR, running about 6 to 12 cycles, was carried out with a sample-barcoded 5' primer and a J-beta primer mix. Any given sample supplied a minimum of 2.5 million CDR3-containing paired-end reads. TCRdb redid the calling of the 5' RACE reads with MiXCR, one entry per CDR3 protein. The sample lists 850,000 or so distinct CDR3 sequences, more than 25% occurring once. This clonotype has only a few counts. Healthy individuals of Caucasian origin from Russia, aged roughly 6 to 100, served as donors. Per-sample yields of isolated PBMCs were at least 6 million. Per sample, extraction of total RNA gave at least 5.5 micrograms in every case. The CDR3 has 15 residues. CDR1 is LGHDT, CDR2 YNNKEL, per germline (reference sequence). V lost 4 bases and J lost 3; bases outside the gene matches: 8.

The sequencing sample was made of blood. The TCR sequence derives from a woman older than 75 in good health. The V call is TRBV3-1, the J call TRBJ2-7; 8 nucleotides line up with TRBD2. CDR3 sequence reads: CASSPHSGEGYEQYF. The CDR3 nucleotides read TGTGCCAGCAGCCCTCATAGCGGGGAGGGCTACGAGCAGTACTTC.